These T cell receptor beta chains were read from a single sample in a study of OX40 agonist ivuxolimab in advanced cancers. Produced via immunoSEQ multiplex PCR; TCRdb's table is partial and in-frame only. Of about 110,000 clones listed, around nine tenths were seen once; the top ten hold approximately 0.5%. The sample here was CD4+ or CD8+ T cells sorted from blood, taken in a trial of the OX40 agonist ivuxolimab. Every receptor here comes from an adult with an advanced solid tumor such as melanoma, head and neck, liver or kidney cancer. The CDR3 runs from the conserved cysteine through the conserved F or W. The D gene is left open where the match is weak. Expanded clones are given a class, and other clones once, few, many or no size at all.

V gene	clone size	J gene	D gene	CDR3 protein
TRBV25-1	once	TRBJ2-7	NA	CASSVSSYEQYF
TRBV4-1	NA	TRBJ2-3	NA	CASRLGGSTDTQYF
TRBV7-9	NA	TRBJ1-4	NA	CASSPVLTAEKLFF
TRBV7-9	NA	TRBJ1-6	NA	CASSLMGENSPLHF
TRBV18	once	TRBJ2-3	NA	CASSPGSTDTQYF
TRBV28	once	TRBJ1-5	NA	CASRAGVGQPQHF
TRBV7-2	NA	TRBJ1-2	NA	CASSLEAGKGGYTF
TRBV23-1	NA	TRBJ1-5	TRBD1	CASSPGTANNQPQHF
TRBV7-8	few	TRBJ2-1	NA	CASSFMGLVNEQFF
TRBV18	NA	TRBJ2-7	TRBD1	CASSPEKGQPTYEQYF
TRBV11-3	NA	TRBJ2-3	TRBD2	CASRDSSGSTDTQYF
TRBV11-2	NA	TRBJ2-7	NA	CASSLAYEQYF
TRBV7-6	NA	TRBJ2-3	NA	CASSSAQADTQYF
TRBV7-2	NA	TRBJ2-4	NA	CASSISSPDIQYF
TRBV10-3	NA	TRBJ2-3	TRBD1	CATGGRQMTDTQYF
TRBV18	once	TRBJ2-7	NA	CASSPPGYEQYF
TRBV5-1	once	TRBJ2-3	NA	CASSLEGSGGTDTQYF
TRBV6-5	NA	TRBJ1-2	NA	CASSYVGAKGYTF
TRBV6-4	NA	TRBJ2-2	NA	CASSPRGSNTGELFF
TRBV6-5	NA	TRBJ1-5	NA	CASSYSVQSNQPQHF
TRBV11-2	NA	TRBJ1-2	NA	CASSLDATLGYTF
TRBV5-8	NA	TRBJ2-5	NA	CASSPYRQQIKETQYF
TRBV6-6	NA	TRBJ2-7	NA	CASRTHGYRDPHEQYF
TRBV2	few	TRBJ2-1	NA	CASGSVSYNEQFF
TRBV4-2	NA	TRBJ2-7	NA	CASSLSGGYEQYF
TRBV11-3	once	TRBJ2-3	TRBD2	CASSLGLAGPSDTQYF
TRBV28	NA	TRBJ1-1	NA	CASSSHQMDTEAFF
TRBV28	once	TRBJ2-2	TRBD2	CASITGLAGNTGELFF
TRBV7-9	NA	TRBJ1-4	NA	CASSLDENEKLFF
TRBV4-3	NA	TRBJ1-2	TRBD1	CASSQGTGGFYGYTF
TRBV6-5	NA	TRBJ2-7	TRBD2	CASSYGGLRSYEQYF
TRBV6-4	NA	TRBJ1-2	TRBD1	CASSPGGAANYGYTF
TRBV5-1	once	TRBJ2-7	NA	CASSFERAYEQYF
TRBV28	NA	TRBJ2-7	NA	CASSTTGLRYEQYF
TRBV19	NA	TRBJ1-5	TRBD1	CASSINDRVPNQPQHF
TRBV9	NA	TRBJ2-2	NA	CASSVAGDSGELFF
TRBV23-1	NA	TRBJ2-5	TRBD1	CASSRTGGGETQYF
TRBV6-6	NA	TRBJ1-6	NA	CASSPDINSPLHF
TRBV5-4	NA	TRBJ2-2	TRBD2	CASSHPGTSGGSGTGELFF
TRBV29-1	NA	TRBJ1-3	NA	CSVEPTSGNTIYF
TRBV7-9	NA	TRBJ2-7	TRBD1	CASSLRQGVASYEQYF
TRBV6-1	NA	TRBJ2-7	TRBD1	CASSAAGTGALEQYF
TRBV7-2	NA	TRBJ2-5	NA	CASSFHSQETQYF
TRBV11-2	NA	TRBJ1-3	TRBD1	CASSYRNRGPGNTIYF
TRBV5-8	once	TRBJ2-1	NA	CASRFDRGSWGQFF
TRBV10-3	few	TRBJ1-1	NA	CAARGASNTEAFF
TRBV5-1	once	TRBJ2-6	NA	CASSQVLGANVLTF
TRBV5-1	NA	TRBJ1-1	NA	CASSPGGLQNTEAFF
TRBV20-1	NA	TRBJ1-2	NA	CSARAYGYTF
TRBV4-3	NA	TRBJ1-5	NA	CASSQGLTVNQPQHF
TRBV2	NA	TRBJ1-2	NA	CAIAQGIGYGYTF
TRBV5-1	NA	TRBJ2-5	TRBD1	CASSLEAGGSETQYF
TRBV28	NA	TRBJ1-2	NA	CASSPGAGFDYGYTF
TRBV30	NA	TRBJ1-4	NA	CAWTSRGSEKLFF
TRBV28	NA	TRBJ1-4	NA	CASSFIPQGEKLFF